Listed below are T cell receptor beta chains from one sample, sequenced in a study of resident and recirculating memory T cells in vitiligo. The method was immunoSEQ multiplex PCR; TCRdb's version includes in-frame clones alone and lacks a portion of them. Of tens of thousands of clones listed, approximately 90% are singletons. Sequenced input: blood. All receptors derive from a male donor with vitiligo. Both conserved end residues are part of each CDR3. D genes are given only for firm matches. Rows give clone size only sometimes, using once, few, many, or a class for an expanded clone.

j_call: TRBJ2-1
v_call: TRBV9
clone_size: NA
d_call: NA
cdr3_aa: CASSVQYGKQFF
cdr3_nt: TGTGCCAGCAGCGTTCAGTACGGGAAGCAGTTCTTC

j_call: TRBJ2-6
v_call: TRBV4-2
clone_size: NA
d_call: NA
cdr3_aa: CASSHPDGGSGANVLTF
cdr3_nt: TGTGCCAGCAGCCATCCCGACGGGGGCTCTGGGGCCAACGTCCTGACTTTC

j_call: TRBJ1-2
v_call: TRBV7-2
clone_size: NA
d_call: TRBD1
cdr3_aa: CASSYGQGASGYTF
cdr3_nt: TGTGCCAGCAGCTACGGACAGGGGGCTTCTGGCTACACCTTC

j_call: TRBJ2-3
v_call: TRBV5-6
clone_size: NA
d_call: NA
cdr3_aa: CASSLRGGQITDTQYF
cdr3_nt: TGTGCCAGCAGCTTACGGGGGGGACAGATCACAGATACGCAGTATTTT

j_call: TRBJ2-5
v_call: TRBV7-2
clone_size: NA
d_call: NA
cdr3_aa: CASSLIEETQYF
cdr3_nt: TGTGCCAGCAGCTTAATAGAAGAGACCCAGTACTTC

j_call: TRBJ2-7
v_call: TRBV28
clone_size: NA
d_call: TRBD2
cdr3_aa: CASRVLRLAGSYEQYF
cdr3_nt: TGTGCCAGCAGAGTACTCAGACTAGCGGGTTCTTACGAGCAGTACTTC

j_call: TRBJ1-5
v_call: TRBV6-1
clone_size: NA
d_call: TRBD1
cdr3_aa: CASRTQGDQPQHF
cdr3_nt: TGTGCCAGCCGTACCCAGGGGGATCAGCCCCAGCATTTT

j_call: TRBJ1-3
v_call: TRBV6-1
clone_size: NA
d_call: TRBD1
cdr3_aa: CASSVQGAGNTIYF
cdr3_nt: TGTGCCAGCAGTGTTCAGGGGGCGGGAAACACCATATATTTT

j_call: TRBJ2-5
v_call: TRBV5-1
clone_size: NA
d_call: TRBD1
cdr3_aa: CASSPTGPTAETQYF
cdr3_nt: TGCGCCAGCAGCCCGACAGGGCCAACGGCAGAGACCCAGTACTTC

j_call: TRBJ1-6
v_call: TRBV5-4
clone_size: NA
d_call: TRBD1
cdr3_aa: CASSRDRESYNSPLHF
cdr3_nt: TGTGCCAGCAGCCGGGACAGGGAGTCCTATAATTCACCCCTCCACTTT

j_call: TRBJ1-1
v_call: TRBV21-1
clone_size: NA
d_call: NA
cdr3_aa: CASSKYRTFWEGAFF
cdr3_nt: TGTGCCAGCAGCAAATACCGGACGTTTTGGGAGGGAGCTTTCTTT

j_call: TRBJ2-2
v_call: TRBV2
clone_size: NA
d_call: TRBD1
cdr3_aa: CATRDRENTGELFF
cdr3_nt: TGTGCCACCCGGGACAGGGAAAACACCGGGGAGCTGTTTTTT

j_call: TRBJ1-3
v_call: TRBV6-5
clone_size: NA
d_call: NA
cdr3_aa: CASSPDGNSGNTIYF
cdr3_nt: TGTGCCAGCAGCCCCGACGGGAACTCTGGAAACACCATATATTTT

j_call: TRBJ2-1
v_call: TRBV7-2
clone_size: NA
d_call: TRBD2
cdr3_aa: CASSPLAGLRSYNEQFF
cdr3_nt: TGTGCCAGCAGCCCCCTAGCGGGGCTCCGCTCCTACAATGAGCAGTTCTTC

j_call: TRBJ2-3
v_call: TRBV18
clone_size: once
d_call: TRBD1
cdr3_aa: CASSPPGTTGGKDTQYF
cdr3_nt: TGTGCCAGCTCACCACCCGGGACGACAGGGGGCAAAGATACGCAGTATTTT

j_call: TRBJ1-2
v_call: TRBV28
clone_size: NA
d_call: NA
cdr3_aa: CASSLLGANYGYTF
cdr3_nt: TGTGCCAGCAGTTTACTGGGAGCTAACTATGGCTACACCTTC

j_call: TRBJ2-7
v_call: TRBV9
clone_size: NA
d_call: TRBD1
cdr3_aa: CASGRQGYEQYF
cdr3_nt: TGTGCCAGCGGGAGACAGGGCTACGAGCAGTACTTC

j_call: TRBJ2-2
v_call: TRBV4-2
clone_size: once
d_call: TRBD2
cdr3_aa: CASSQEPSGGAGELFF
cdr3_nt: TGTGCCAGCAGCCAAGAGCCTAGCGGGGGGGCCGGGGAGCTGTTTTTT

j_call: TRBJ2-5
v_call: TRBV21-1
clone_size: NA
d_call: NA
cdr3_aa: CASTAGREEETQYF
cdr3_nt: TGTGCCAGCACCGCGGGACGGGAGGAAGAGACCCAGTACTTC

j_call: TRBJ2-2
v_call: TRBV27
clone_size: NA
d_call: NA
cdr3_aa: CASSPKAGILANTGELFF
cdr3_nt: TGTGCCAGCAGTCCAAAGGCGGGAATACTGGCGAACACCGGGGAGCTGTTTTTT

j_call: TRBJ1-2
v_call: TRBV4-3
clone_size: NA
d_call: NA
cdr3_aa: CASSQDRRAGGGYTF
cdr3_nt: TGCGCCAGCAGCCAAGATCGAAGGGCGGGAGGTGGCTACACCTTC

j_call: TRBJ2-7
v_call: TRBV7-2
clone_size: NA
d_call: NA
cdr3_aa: CASSLGRAGPYEQYF
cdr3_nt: TGTGCCAGCAGCTTAGGCCGAGCGGGCCCCTACGAGCAGTACTTC

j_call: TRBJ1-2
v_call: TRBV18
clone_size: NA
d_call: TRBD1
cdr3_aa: CASSPRTGTNYGYTF
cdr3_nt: TGTGCCAGCTCCCCCAGGACAGGGACGAACTATGGCTACACCTTC

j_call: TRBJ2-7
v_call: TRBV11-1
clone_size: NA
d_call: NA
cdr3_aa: CASSLVGQGSYEQYF
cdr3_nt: TGTGCCAGCAGCTTAGTCGGGCAGGGATCCTACGAGCAGTACTTC

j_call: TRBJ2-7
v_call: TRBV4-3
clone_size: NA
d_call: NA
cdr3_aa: CASSQSPGLSIYEQYF
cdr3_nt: TGCGCCAGCAGCCAATCGCCGGGACTCTCCATCTACGAGCAGTACTTC

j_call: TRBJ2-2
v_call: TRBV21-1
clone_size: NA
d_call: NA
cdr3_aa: CASSPHRGTGELFF
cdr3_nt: TGTGCCAGCAGCCCACACAGGGGGACCGGGGAGCTGTTTTTT

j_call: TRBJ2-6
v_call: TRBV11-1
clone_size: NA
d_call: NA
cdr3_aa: CASSPIDSYSGANVLTF
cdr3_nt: TGTGCCAGCAGCCCGATCGACAGTTACTCTGGGGCCAACGTCCTGACTTTC

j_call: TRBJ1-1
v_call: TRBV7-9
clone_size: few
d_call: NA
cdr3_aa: CASSLSRMNTEAFF
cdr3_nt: TGTGCCAGCAGCTTATCCAGGATGAACACTGAAGCTTTCTTT

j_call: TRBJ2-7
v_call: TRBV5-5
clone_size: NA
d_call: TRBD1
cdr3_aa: CASAPPRDRGNEQYF
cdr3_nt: TGTGCCAGCGCCCCCCCCCGGGACAGGGGGAACGAGCAGTACTTC

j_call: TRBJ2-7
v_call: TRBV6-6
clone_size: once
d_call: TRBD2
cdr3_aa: CAKLYPRGGSYEQYF
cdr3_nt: TGTGCCAAACTTTATCCGCGGGGGGGGTCCTACGAGCAGTACTTC

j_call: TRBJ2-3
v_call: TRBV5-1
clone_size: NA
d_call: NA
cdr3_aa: CASSLVWGGTDTQYF
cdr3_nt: TGCGCCAGCAGCTTGGTTTGGGGAGGCACAGATACGCAGTATTTT

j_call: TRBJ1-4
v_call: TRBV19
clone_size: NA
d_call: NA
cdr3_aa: CASSTNGGSLNEKLFF
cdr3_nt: TGTGCCAGTAGTACTAACGGAGGTTCCCTTAATGAAAAACTGTTTTTT

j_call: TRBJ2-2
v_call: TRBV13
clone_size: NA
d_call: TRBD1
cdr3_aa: CASRSQGLRTGELFF
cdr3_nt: TGTGCCAGCAGGTCACAGGGGTTGCGCACCGGGGAGCTGTTTTTT

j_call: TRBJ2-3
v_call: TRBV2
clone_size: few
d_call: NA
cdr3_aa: CASSPGQFSTDTQYF
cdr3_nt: TGTGCCAGCAGTCCCGGACAGTTTAGCACAGATACGCAGTATTTT

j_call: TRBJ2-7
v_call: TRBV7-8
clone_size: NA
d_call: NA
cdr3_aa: CASSLPAGPSYEQYF
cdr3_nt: TGTGCCAGCAGCTTACCTGCGGGACCGAGCTACGAGCAGTACTTC

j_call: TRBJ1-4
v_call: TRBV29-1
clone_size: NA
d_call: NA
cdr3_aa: CSVEENREGKLFF
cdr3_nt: TGCAGCGTTGAAGAAAATAGGGAGGGAAAACTGTTTTTT

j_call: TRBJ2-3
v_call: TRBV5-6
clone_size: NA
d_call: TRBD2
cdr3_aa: CASSFGSGGADTQYF
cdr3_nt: TGTGCCAGCAGCTTTGGAAGCGGGGGGGCAGATACGCAGTATTTT

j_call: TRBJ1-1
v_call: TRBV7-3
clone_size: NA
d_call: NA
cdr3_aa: CASSFNAGAGETEAFF
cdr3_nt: TGTGCCAGCAGCTTTAATGCGGGAGCAGGGGAGACTGAAGCTTTCTTT

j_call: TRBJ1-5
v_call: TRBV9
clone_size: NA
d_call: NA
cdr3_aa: CASSKQGIGEPQHF
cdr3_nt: TGTGCCAGCAGCAAACAGGGCATTGGTGAGCCCCAGCATTTT

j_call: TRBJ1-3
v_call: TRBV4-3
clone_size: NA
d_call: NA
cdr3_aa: CASSQGTGTSGNTIYF
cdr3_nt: TGCGCCAGCAGCCAGGGAACAGGTACCTCTGGAAACACCATATATTTT

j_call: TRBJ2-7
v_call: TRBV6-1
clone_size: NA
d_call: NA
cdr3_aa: CASSEARTVYEQYF
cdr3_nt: TGTGCCAGCAGTGAAGCCCGGACAGTTTACGAGCAGTACTTC

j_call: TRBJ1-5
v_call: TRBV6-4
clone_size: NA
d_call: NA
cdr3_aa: CASSDSGDGNQPQHF
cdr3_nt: TGTGCCAGCAGTGACAGCGGGGACGGCAATCAGCCCCAGCATTTT

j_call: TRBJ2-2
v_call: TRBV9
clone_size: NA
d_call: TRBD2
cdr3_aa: CASSVAGGGAPGELFF
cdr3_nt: TGTGCCAGCAGCGTAGCGGGCGGGGGGGCCCCCGGGGAGCTGTTTTTT

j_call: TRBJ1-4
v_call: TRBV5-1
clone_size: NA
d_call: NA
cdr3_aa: CASSLVARERLFF
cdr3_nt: TGCGCCAGCAGCTTGGTTGCACGAGAACGACTGTTTTTT

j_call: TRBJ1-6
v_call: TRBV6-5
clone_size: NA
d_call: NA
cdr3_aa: CASSYAGENSPLHF
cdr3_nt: TGTGCCAGCAGTTACGCAGGGGAGAATTCACCCCTCCACTTT

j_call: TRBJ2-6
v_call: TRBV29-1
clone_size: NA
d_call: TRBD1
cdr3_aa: CSVVNRGRPSSGANVLTF
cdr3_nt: TGCAGCGTTGTAAACAGGGGCCGACCAAGCTCTGGGGCCAACGTCCTGACTTTC

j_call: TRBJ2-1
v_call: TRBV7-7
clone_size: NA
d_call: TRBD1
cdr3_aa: CASSPGGSYNEQFF
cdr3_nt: TGTGCCAGCAGTCCAGGGGGCTCCTACAATGAGCAGTTCTTC

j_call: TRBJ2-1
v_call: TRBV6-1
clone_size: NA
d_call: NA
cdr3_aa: CASSPPREAYNEQFF
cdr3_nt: TGTGCCAGCAGTCCTCCTAGAGAAGCCTACAATGAGCAGTTCTTC

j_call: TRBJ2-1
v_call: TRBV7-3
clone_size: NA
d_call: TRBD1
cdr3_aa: CASSLKGHGQGALGSSSSYNEQFF
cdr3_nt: TGTGCCAGCAGCTTAAAAGGGCACGGACAGGGGGCGCTTGGGTCCTCTAGCTCCTACAATGAGCAGTTCTTC

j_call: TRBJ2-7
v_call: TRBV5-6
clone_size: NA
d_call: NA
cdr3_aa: CASSSSYYEQYF
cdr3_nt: TGTGCCAGCAGCTCATCCTACTACGAGCAGTACTTC

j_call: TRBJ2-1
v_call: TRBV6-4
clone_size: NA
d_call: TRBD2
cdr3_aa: CASIPPGLAGGRSYNEQFF
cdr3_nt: TGTGCCAGCATTCCCCCGGGACTAGCGGGGGGACGCTCCTACAATGAGCAGTTCTTC

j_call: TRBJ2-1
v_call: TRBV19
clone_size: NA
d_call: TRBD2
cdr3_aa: CASSTRTGGRDREQFF
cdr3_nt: TGTGCCAGTAGTACCCGGACGGGGGGTAGAGATAGAGAGCAGTTCTTC

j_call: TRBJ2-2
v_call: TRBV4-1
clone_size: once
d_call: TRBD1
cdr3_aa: CASSQTGDRANTGELFF
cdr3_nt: TGCGCCAGCAGCCAAACCGGGGACAGGGCGAACACCGGGGAGCTGTTTTTT

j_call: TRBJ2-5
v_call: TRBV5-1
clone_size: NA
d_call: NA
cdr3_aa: CASSKGGAVQETQYF
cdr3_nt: TGCGCCAGCAGCAAAGGGGGGGCCGTACAAGAGACCCAGTACTTC

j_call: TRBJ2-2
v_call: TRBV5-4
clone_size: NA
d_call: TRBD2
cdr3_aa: CASSSPGLAGGPPGELFF
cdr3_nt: TGTGCCAGCAGCTCGCCGGGACTAGCGGGGGGGCCTCCCGGGGAGCTGTTTTTT

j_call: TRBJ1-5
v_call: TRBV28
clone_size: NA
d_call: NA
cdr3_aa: CASSFSNQPQHF
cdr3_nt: TGTGCCAGCAGTTTTTCGAATCAGCCCCAGCATTTT

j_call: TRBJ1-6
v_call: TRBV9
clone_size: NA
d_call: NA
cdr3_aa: CASSVSGQGKSPLHF
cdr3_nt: TGTGCCAGCAGCGTTTCGGGACAAGGGAAATCACCCCTCCACTTT